This is a list of T cell receptor beta chains from one sample in a study of blood T cell repertoires in COVID-19. Assay: immunoSEQ multiplex PCR; the TCRdb copy retains only in-frame clones and omits some. The sample comprises about 260,000 clones, less than 90% of which are singletons, and around 3% rests with the top ten. Sequencing was done on a sample of PBMCs or T cells enriched from blood (not recorded which). These receptor sequences come from a woman in her forties or fifties who had recovered from COVID-19. The conserved cysteine and the conserved F or W are not part of the CDR3 here. The order of the fields is V gene, J gene, CDR3 protein.

TRBV27	TRBJ2-1	ASRPKGRDNEQF
TRBV27	TRBJ1-1	ASRLGQGFSEAF
TRBV30	TRBJ2-3	AWSVSGLITDTQY
TRBV19	TRBJ1-1	ASRAVLNTEAF
TRBV6-5	TRBJ2-7	ASTLLGAEGYEQY
TRBV6-5	TRBJ1-5	ASSRYSYSNQPQH
TRBV4-1	TRBJ1-2	ASSQAPAGPNYGYT
TRBV30	TRBJ2-2	AWRPGQNTGELF
TRBV25-1	TRBJ1-4	ASSEYLSRRNEKLF
TRBV7-8	TRBJ2-7	ASSLVLAGSYEQY
TRBV2	TRBJ1-2	ASSEADRVGDGYT
TRBV4-3	TRBJ1-5	ASSQDQGAGPQH
TRBV18	TRBJ1-3	ASLGQSSGNTIY
TRBV7-8	TRBJ2-7	ASSLPGQGLGEQY
TRBV21-1	TRBJ1-6	ASSKREGPPLH
TRBV9	TRBJ2-7	ASSVTGGASYEQY
TRBV19	TRBJ2-3	ASTLGTGNTDTQY
TRBV10-3	TRBJ1-3	AISESTTGGSGNTIY
TRBV9	TRBJ1-2	ASSVGDSNLRRYT
TRBV5-5	TRBJ1-3	ASSRNRGIGNTIY
TRBV6-1	TRBJ1-5	ASSEIVGTSNQPQH
TRBV5-6	TRBJ1-2	ASSAVNRGGYT
TRBV30	TRBJ1-5	AWSGTGERQPQH
TRBV6-5	TRBJ1-1	ASSPGQGANTEAF
TRBV2	TRBJ1-2	ASSGQVSNYGYT
TRBV28	TRBJ1-5	ASSLRGRIQPQH
TRBV4-1	TRBJ1-2	ASSRWDTGEGYT
TRBV6-2/TRBV6-3	TRBJ2-5	ASSKMRFQETQY
TRBV10-3	TRBJ2-7	AISETIVEQY
TRBV28	TRBJ1-2	ASRPSSGSLYGYT
TRBV28	TRBJ2-1	ASSRGSDPNEQF
TRBV6-5	TRBJ1-5	ASRGGQGIQPQH
TRBV6-5	TRBJ1-1	ASSNDRNTEAF
TRBV28	TRBJ1-2	ASRPTGYDGYT
TRBV7-8	TRBJ1-3	ASSWTLTGNTIY
TRBV12-3/TRBV12-4	TRBJ1-2	ASSLGQGGGYT
TRBV3-1/TRBV3-2	TRBJ2-2	ASSSGQGNTGELF
TRBV28	TRBJ1-4	ASSLRIRGDGGGEKLF
TRBV28	TRBJ2-7	ASWAQGYEQY
TRBV28	TRBJ2-1	ASSSIAGWGNEQF
TRBV3-1/TRBV3-2	TRBJ1-6	ASSLGDRGNSPLH
TRBV28	TRBJ1-1	ASSLLGAEAF
TRBV10-3	TRBJ1-1	AISVRGGNTEAF
TRBV19	TRBJ2-1	ASRTLAGGYNEQF
TRBV7-2	TRBJ2-7	ASSLAFPSDYEQY
TRBV11-2	TRBJ1-4	ASSAAGLNEKLF
TRBV2	TRBJ2-7	ASSPPIVGEPYEQY
TRBV18	TRBJ1-3	ASSPDSLILPTSGNTIY
TRBV9	TRBJ2-3	AIPRDTDTQY
TRBV5-4	TRBJ2-5	ASSLTLAGEAVETQY
TRBV6-5	TRBJ1-3	ASSYDRGQGNTIY
TRBV9	TRBJ2-3	ASSLGFAFTDTQY